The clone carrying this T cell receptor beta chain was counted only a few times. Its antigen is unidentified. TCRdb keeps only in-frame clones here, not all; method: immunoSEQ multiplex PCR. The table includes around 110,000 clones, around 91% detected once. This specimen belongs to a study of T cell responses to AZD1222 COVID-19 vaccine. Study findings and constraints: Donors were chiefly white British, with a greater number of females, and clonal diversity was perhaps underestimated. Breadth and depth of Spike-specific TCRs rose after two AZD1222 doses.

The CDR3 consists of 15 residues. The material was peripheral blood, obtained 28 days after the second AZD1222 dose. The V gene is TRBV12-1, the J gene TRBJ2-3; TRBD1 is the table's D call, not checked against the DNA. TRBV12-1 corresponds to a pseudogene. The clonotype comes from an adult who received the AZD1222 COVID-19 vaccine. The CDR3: CASSFYDRAKDTQYF. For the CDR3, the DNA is TGTGCCAGCAGCTTTTATGACAGGGCCAAGGATACGCAGTATTTT.